Below are 26 T cell receptor beta chains sequenced from a single sample in a study of early T cells in non-severe SARS-CoV-2 infection. MiXCR was run by TCRdb on the 5' RACE reads, yielding one entry per CDR3 protein. This sample has about 86,000 distinct CDR3 sequences, with roughly an eighth found just once. The sample taken for sequencing was whole blood. The receptors come from an adult who was a healthcare worker with PCR-confirmed SARS-CoV-2 infection or an uninfected control (not recorded which).

The genes are TRBV10-3 and TRBJ2-1; D is ambiguous. V gave up 7 bases and J gave up 6 bases, with 7 bases separating them. Germline V CDR1 and CDR2: ENHRY, SYGVKD. The CDR3 consists of 11 residues. The CDR3 loop is CAITAGNEQFF. CDR3 nucleotides: TGTGCCATCACTGCTGGCAATGAGCAGTTCTTC.

The rearrangement joins TRBV9 to TRBJ1-1, with TRBD1 identical over 7 bases. The CDR3 is made up of 15 amino acids. J gave up 3 bases and V 3 bases, and 8 bases lay outside the gene matches. Germline CDR1 and CDR2: SGDLS and YYNGEE. The CDR3 nucleotides read TGTGCCAGCAGCGCACTACAGGGGTTGGACACTGAAGCTTTCTTT. Amino acids: CASSALQGLDTEAFF.

This rearrangement joins TRBV27 to TRBJ2-2; 7 nucleotides agree with TRBD1. This CDR3 region has 15 residues. The ends lost 4 bases at V and 0 bases at J; junction bases unmatched: 2. From germline, CDR1 is MNHEY and CDR2 SMNVEV (reference sequence). For the CDR3, the DNA is TGTGCCAGCAGTTACCAGGGGGCGAACACCGGGGAGCTGTTTTTT. Translation gives CASSYQGANTGELFF.

The chain recombines TRBV5-1 with TRBJ1-1; the D is unclear. The germline gives CDR1 SGHRS, CDR2 YFSETQ. The CDR3 has 15 amino acids. The V and J ends lost 0 bases and 3 bases respectively, with 12 bases between them. CDR3 sequence (DNA): TGCGCCAGCAGCTTGGCACCCGCTGAGGACACTGAAGCTTTCTTT. This codes for CASSLAPAEDTEAFF.

This clonotype was detected a few times. CDR3 amino acids: CASSQGVKNTGELFF. CDR3 in DNA: TGTGCCAGCAGCCAAGGAGTTAAGAACACCGGGGAGCTGTTTTTT. The chain uses TRBV14 and TRBJ2-2; D ambiguous. The CDR3 has 15 amino acids. CDR1 and CDR2 from the germline V gene are SGHDN and FVKESK. The germline V and J ends were trimmed by 1 base and 1 base, with 7 bases remaining between them.

This clonotype has just a few counts. This CDR3 reads CASSLWGDSNQPQHF. In DNA, the CDR3 is TGTGCCAGCAGCTTGTGGGGGGATAGCAATCAGCCCCAGCATTTT. The chain combines TRBV5-5 with TRBJ1-5; maybe TRBD1 (5 bases). The CDR3 is 15 residues long. Germline lookup yields CDR1 SGHKS and CDR2 YYEKEE (reference sequence). The V end lost 1 base, the J end lost 0 bases, and 8 bases lay between the germline ends.

In its sample, this clonotype was seen a few times. The chain recombines TRBV6-2 or TRBV6-3 with TRBJ2-7; 8 nucleotides align to TRBD1. After removal of 7 bases from V and 6 bases from J, the junction contained 8 bases not matched to a gene. The CDR3 sequence is 13 residues long. The V gene's germline CDR1 is MNHEY and CDR2 SVGEGT. The CDR3, as DNA: TGTGCCAGCACCCCGGACAGGGTCACCGAGCAGTACTTC. Amino acids: CASTPDRVTEQYF.

The V call is TRBV12-3 or TRBV12-4, the J call TRBJ2-1; D gene ambiguous. This CDR3 region has 12 residues. Deletions cut 5 bases from V and 9 bases from J, with 11 bases between. CDR3 residues: CASSPLPAEQFF. CDR3 nucleotide sequence: TGTGCCAGCAGTCCCTTGCCAGCTGAGCAGTTCTTC.

This clonotype was counted between two and nine times. The chain couples TRBV11-2 to TRBJ2-1, with D maybe TRBD1 (6 bases). V was pared by 5 bases and J by 9 bases, with 20 bases between. Germline V gene lookup returns CDR1 SGHAT and CDR2 FQNNGV. The CDR3 is 15 amino acids. CDR3 bases: TGTGCCAGCAGCCTCAAACAGGGTCCGGCAATTGAGCAGTTCTTC. Protein sequence: CASSLKQGPAIEQFF.

This clonotype was detected only a few times. This sequence joins TRBV6-5 and TRBJ2-7, with TRBD1 identical over 7 bases. J lost 4 bases, V lost 0 bases, and 6 bases had no gene match. Germline V lookup: CDR1 MNHEY, CDR2 SVGAGI. The CDR3 has 15 amino acids. The CDR3 nucleotides are TGTGCCAGCAGTTACTCAAACAGGGGCGATTACGAGCAGTACTTC. This encodes CASSYSNRGDYEQYF.

The genes are TRBV29-1 and TRBJ1-1; perhaps TRBD1 as D (5 bases). V lost 7 bases and J lost 2, with 17 bases in between. The CDR3 has 14 amino acids. CDR1 is SQVTM and CDR2 is ANQGSEA in the germline V gene. The CDR3 sequence is CSGEGTGVNTEAFF. The CDR3 coding sequence is TGCAGCGGGGAGGGGACGGGCGTAAACACTGAAGCTTTCTTT.

The genes are TRBV7-6 and TRBJ2-1; D possibly matches TRBD1 or TRBD2 (5 bases each). Trimming stripped 5 bases from V and 6 bases from J, with 14 bases between. The CDR3 has 14 amino acids. Germline values: CDR1 SGHVS, CDR2 FNYEAQ. CDR3 protein: CASSHSGAGNEQFF. The CDR3 DNA sequence: TGTGCCAGCAGCCATTCCGGGGCCGGCAATGAGCAGTTCTTC.

With respect to this clonotype: Relative to the germline gene, one junction end is altered; a read error may explain this. The rearrangement uses TRBV7-8 and TRBJ2-3, with 9 bases lining up with TRBD2. From germline, CDR1 is SGHVS and CDR2 FQNEAQ. The CDR3 is 18 residues long. CDR3 sequence (DNA): TGTGCCACCAGCCGAAGCTTCTATAGCGGGAGTGAGACAGATACGCAGTATTTT. Protein sequence: CATSRSFYSGSETDTQYF. Variable domain in full (rest from reference TRBV7-8 and TRBJ2-3): GAGVSQSPRYKVAKRGQDVALRCDPISGHVSLFWYQQALGQGPEFLTYFQNEAQLDKSGLPSDRFFAERPEGSVSTLKIQRTQQEDSAVYLCATSRSFYSGSETDTQYFGPGTRLTVL.

V gene TRBV12-3 or TRBV12-4 combines with J gene TRBJ2-3; 10 nucleotides match TRBD1. The CDR3 loop spans 17 amino acids. V dropped 6 bases and J dropped 3; count of bases not matched to a gene: 12. The CDR3 here is CASSIQWGQGITDTQYF. The CDR3 nucleotides are TGTGCCAGCAGCATACAATGGGGACAGGGGATTACAGATACGCAGTATTTT.

The sample holds a few counts of this clonotype. The CDR3 DNA follows: TGCAGCGTTGCCTCCGTCGAGCAGTACTTC. Amino acids: CSVASVEQYF. The chain has TRBV29-1 and TRBJ2-7; no firm D call. CDR3 size: 10 residues. Germline CDR1 is SQVTM and CDR2 is ANQGSEA. V dropped 4 bases and J dropped 6 bases, with 7 bases sitting between them.

V gene TRBV20-1 combines with J gene TRBJ2-2, with D perhaps TRBD2 (5 bases). The CDR3 consists of 13 residues. Germline lookup yields CDR1 DFQATT and CDR2 SNEGSKA (reference sequence). Deletions cut 7 bases from V and 4 bases from J, with 13 bases between. Here the CDR3 reads CSDGGLSTGELFF. DNA of the CDR3: TGCAGTGATGGCGGACTGAGCACCGGGGAGCTGTTTTTT.

This clonotype was counted only a few times. This chain links TRBV29-1 with TRBJ1-4; 8 bases are a match to TRBD1. The V gene end was trimmed by 6 bases and the J gene end by 4 bases; junction bases not matched to a gene: 4. The germline V gene encodes CDR1 SQVTM and CDR2 ANQGSEA. This CDR3 contains 13 residues. The chain's CDR3 is CSVLTGDNEKLFF. The CDR3 DNA reads as TGCAGCGTCTTGACAGGGGATAATGAAAAACTGTTTTTT.

Comments on this clonotype: Because the CDR3 is missing its conserved closing phenylalanine or tryptophan, this is likely a read error. This chain joins TRBV23-1 and TRBJ2-2; either TRBD1 or TRBD2 may supply D (7 bases each). TRBV23-1 is annotated as an ORF whose role is uncertain. The CDR3 consists of 17 residues. V was trimmed by 3 bases and J by 3 bases, leaving 17 bases between them. The CDR3 DNA sequence: TGCGCCAGCAGTCACCCCTGGGAGGGGGCCGACACCGGGGAGCTGTTTTCT. Amino acids: CASSHPWEGADTGELFS.

At least ten counts were recorded for this clonotype. The CDR3 sequence: CASSYPEGGGGSKYNEQFF. The CDR3 nucleotides read TGTGCCAGCAGTTATCCTGAAGGGGGCGGCGGGAGCAAATACAATGAGCAGTTCTTC. This chain uses TRBV6-2 or TRBV6-3 with TRBJ2-1; the D gene could be TRBD1 or TRBD2 (7 bases each). Trimming removed 3 bases from V and 4 bases from J, with 25 bases in between. CDR1 and CDR2 (germline): MNHEY, SVGEGT. This CDR3 has 19 amino acids.

With respect to this clonotype: One junction end disagrees with the germline gene, perhaps due to a read error. This sequence joins TRBV28 and TRBJ1-5; D gene uncertain. There are 16 residues in the CDR3. Germline V gene lookup returns CDR1 MDHEN and CDR2 SYDVKM. CDR3 nucleotides: TGTGCCAGCAGCTCTGGACTAGTTGATAGCAATCCGCCCCAGCATTTT. It yields the protein CASSSGLVDSNPPQHF.

In its sample, this clonotype was seen a few times. This rearrangement joins TRBV5-1 to TRBJ2-7, with D tentatively TRBD1 (6 bases). Looked up from germline, CDR1 is SGHRS and CDR2 is YFSETQ. V dropped 0 bases and J dropped 3 bases, with 16 bases sitting between them. CDR3 length: 16 amino acids. The CDR3 DNA is TGCGCCAGCAGCTTGGACCCACAGGGCCTGAACTACGAGCAGTACTTC. Translating it yields CASSLDPQGLNYEQYF.

This clonotype was observed at least ten times. The rearrangement joins TRBV7-9 to TRBJ2-5; 8 bases align to TRBD2. The V and J ends lost 5 bases and 2 bases, in that order; junction bases with no gene match: 4. Germline CDR1 SEHNR, CDR2 FQNEAQ (reference sequence). The CDR3 is made up of 14 amino acids. The CDR3 sequence is CASSLLAEQETQYF. The CDR3 nucleotides read TGTGCCAGCAGCCTACTAGCGGAGCAAGAGACCCAGTACTTC.

This clonotype has more than one count but fewer than ten. The chain couples TRBV4-1 to TRBJ1-5, with D maybe TRBD1 (5 bases). Trimming removed 0 bases from V and 7 bases from J, with 13 bases in between. The CDR3 spans 15 residues. The germline V gene has CDR1 MGHRA and CDR2 YSYEKL. The CDR3 spells CASSQDRGGGQPQHF. The CDR3 region has the DNA TGCGCCAGCAGCCAAGATCGAGGTGGGGGGCAGCCCCAGCATTTT.

CDR3 bases: TGTGCCAGCAGTGTCGGAGCGGATAGCAATCAGCCCCAGCATTTT. Translation: CASSVGADSNQPQHF. The rearrangement joins TRBV2 to TRBJ1-5; D is undetermined. Germline CDR1 and CDR2: SNHLY and FYNNEI. CDR3 size: 15 residues. V dropped 4 bases and J dropped 0 bases, with 10 bases sitting between them.

Many counts were recorded for this clonotype. This chain uses TRBV6-4 with TRBJ2-1; 8 bases are shared with TRBD2. The germline V gene has CDR1 MRHNA and CDR2 SNTAGT. The CDR3 runs 15 residues. V trimming: 1 base; J trimming: 9 bases; junction bases outside the gene matches: 8. CDR3 loop: CASSDLVAGRREQFF. CDR3 bases: TGTGCCAGCAGTGACTTGGTAGCGGGGAGACGTGAGCAGTTCTTC.

V is TRBV19 and J is TRBJ1-5; D unclear. The CDR3 is 13 residues long. V gave up 4 bases and J gave up 4 bases, with 8 bases separating them. The V gene's germline CDR1 is LNHDA and CDR2 SQIVND (reference sequence). CDR3 coding DNA: TGTGCCAGTAGTAAGACCGTGAATCAGCCCCAGCATTTT. It yields the protein CASSKTVNQPQHF.